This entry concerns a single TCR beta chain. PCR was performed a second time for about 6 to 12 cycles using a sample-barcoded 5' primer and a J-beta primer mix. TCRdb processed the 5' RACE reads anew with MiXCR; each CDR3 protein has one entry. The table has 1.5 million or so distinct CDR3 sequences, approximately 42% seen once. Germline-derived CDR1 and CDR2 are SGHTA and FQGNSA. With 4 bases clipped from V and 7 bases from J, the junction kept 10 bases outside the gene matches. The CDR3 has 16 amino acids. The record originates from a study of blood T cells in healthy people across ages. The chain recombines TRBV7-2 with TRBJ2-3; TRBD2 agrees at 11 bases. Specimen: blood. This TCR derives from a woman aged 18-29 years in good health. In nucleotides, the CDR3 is TGTGCCAGCAGCTCGGCAGGGACTAGCGGCGCATATACGCAGTATTTT. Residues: CASSSAGTSGAYTQYF.